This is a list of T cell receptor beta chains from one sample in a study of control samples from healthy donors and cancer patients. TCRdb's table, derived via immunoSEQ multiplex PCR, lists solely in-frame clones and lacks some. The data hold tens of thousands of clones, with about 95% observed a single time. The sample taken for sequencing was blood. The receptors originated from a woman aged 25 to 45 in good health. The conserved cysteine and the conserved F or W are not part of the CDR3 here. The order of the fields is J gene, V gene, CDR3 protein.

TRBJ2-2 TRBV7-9 ASSETEFGELF
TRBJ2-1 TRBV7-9 ASSDRANEQF
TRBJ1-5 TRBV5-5 ASSVDRGVRQPQH
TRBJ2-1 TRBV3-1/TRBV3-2 ASSQDSLAGLGEQF
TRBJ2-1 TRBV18 ASSPTTGDNEQF
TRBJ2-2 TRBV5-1 ASSLVQRPTGELF
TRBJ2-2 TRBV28 ASTLGQGSTGELF
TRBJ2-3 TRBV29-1 SVEQGVTDTQY
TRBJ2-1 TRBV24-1 ATSDLGWDSHNEQF
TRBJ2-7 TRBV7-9 ASSRWTQYEQY
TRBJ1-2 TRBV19 ASSRQGNYGYT
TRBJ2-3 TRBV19 ASTVGGNTDTQY
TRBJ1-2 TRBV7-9 ASSLGTGTVGYT
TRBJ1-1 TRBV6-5 ASTLGTEAF
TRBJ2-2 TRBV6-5 ATRRGNTGELF
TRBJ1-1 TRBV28 ASSVQGENTEAF
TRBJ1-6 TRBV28 ASSPTYKSLH
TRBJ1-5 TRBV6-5 ASSYRSGGNQPQH
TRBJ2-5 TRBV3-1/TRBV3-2 ASSQGAEVTETQY
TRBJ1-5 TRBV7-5 VRSLYRVGNQPQH
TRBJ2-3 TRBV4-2 ASSRNPSGGAEADTQY
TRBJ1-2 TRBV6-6 ASREQGVLYGYT
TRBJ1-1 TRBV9 ASSVATGVDTEAF
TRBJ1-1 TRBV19 ASSHVANTEAF
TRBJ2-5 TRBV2 ASTPSGGTPRGETQY